This T cell receptor (beta chain) was observed in a study of shared clonotypes between healthy human individuals. The CDR3 spans 15 residues. V was clipped by 5 bases and J by 5 bases, with 19 bases between them. Germline loops: CDR1 MNHEY, CDR2 SVGAGI. Sequencing was performed with immunoSEQ multiplex PCR; in TCRdb, only in-frame clones are kept and a portion is missing. The sample consists of some 2.3 million clones, about 92% of them appearing once. The rearrangement uses TRBV6-5 and TRBJ2-7; maybe TRBD2 (6 bases). Specimen: naive CD4+ T cells from PBMCs. Subset: CD45RA+ positively selected. This TCR came from a man aged 18 to 35 in good health. Some clones in this sample may be carry-over from other donors' samples. The CDR3 bases are TGTGCCAGCAGTAATCAACCGGGAGCTCCGCACGAGCAGTACTTC. This codes for CASSNQPGAPHEQYF.